The clone carrying this TCR beta chain came up once. Antigen unknown. The source of the sample is a study of CD8 T cells in ankylosing spondylitis. Study results and limitations: What appeared characteristic of ankylosing spondylitis blood was a TCR beta motif of eight or nine highly homologous variants.

Germline V gene data show CDR1 as DFQATT and CDR2 as SNEGSKA (reference sequence). The CDR3 spans 11 residues. The ends were cut back, 1 base at V and 7 bases at J, with 8 bases in the middle. TCRdb used MiXCR to reprocess the 5' RACE reads, holding one entry per CDR3 protein. The table shows a few hundred thousand distinct CDR3 sequences, with 20% to 25% occurring only once. This clonotype originated in a male donor with ankylosing spondylitis. Sequenced sample: blood, either unsorted or a sorted T cell fraction (not recorded which). The V and J genes are TRBV20-1 and TRBJ2-7; tentative D call: TRBD2 (5 bases). CDR3 residues: CSARAQREQYF. For the CDR3, the DNA is TGCAGTGCTAGAGCCCAGCGGGAGCAGTACTTC.